A single sample gave rise to the 27 T cell receptor beta chains below, sequenced in a study of blood T cells in healthy people across ages. PCR was performed a second time for roughly 7 to 12 cycles using a sample-barcoded 5' primer and a J-beta primer mix. TCRdb re-called the 5' RACE reads with MiXCR, one entry per CDR3 protein. This table has more than 650,000 distinct CDR3 sequences, roughly 25% appearing once. These sequences were also reported in another study, on T cells of mothers and their children.

Sequenced material: blood. Receptors originate from a boy between 5 and 17 years old in good health.

The table lists this clonotype with many counts. The genes are TRBV7-3 and TRBJ2-5, with TRBD1 matching over 8 bases. Germline V gene lookup returns CDR1 SGHTA and CDR2 FQGTGA. V lost 4 bases, J lost 1 base, and 5 bases stayed unmatched. The CDR3 is 15 residues long. The DNA of the CDR3 is TGTGCCAGCAGCTCCTCAGGGGGCATCCAAGAGACCCAGTACTTC. Translation: CASSSSGGIQETQYF.

This clonotype was counted a few times. The rearrangement uses TRBV5-1 and TRBJ2-5; possibly TRBD1 or TRBD2 for D (5 bases each). CDR1 is SGHRS and CDR2 is YFSETQ in the germline V gene. Deletions cut 4 bases from V and 4 bases from J, with 14 bases between. The CDR3 totals 14 residues. CDR3 DNA: TGCGCCAGCAGCGTTGCTAGCAGGGCAGAGACCCAGTACTTC. Protein product: CASSVASRAETQYF. The whole variable domain, filled in from reference TRBV5-1 and TRBJ2-5, reads KAGVTQTPRYLIKTRGQQVTLSCSPISGHRSVSWYQQTPGQGLQFLFEYFSETQRNKGNFPGRFSGRQFSNSRSEMNVSTLELGDSALYLCASSVASRAETQYFGPGTRLLVL.

The table lists this clonotype with a few counts. The V call is TRBV28, the J call TRBJ1-2, with D possibly matching TRBD1 (6 bases). Germline CDR1 is MDHEN and CDR2 is SYDVKM. Trimming removed 3 bases from V and 8 bases from J, with 25 bases in between. The CDR3 spans 17 residues. CDR3 nucleotides: TGTGCCAGCAGTTTGGTTTCGTCAAGAAACAGGGCCACCGGCTACACCTTC. Translated, it gives CASSLVSSRNRATGYTF.

This clonotype occurred a few times. The chain links TRBV2 to TRBJ2-2; D gene ambiguous. This CDR3 has 16 residues. Germline V gives CDR1 SNHLY, CDR2 FYNNEI. V was trimmed by 1 base and J by 0 bases, leaving 9 bases between them. The CDR3 reads CASSEDRPANTGELFF. The CDR3, as DNA: TGTGCCAGCAGTGAAGACCGCCCCGCGAACACCGGGGAGCTGTTTTTT.

The gene calls are TRBV27 and TRBJ2-1; D possibly corresponds to TRBD1 (6 bases). This CDR3 is built from 13 residues. V was clipped by 4 bases and J by 3 bases, with 7 bases between them. CDR1 and CDR2 from the germline V gene are MNHEY and SMNVEV (reference sequence). The CDR3 DNA follows: TGTGCCAGCAGTTCGGGACACTACAATGAGCAGTTCTTC. It is translated as CASSSGHYNEQFF.

This clonotype was seen a few times. This rearrangement joins TRBV12-3 or TRBV12-4 to TRBJ1-2, with TRBD1 as a possible D gene (6 bases). The ends were cut back, 10 bases at V and 6 bases at J, with 12 bases in the middle. CDR3 length: 11 amino acids. The CDR3 loop reads CAIRGANGYTF. In nucleotides, the CDR3 is TGTGCCATCCGGGGGGCCAATGGCTACACCTTC.

The CDR3 DNA follows: TGTGCCAGCAGTTTCGACAGGGGGCCGCATTCACCCCTCCACTTT. Amino acid sequence: CASSFDRGPHSPLHF. This chain uses TRBV12-3 or TRBV12-4 with TRBJ1-6; 10 nucleotides align to TRBD1. This CDR3 region has 15 residues. The V segment lost 3 bases and the J segment 8 bases; nucleotides outside the gene matches: 4.

J is TRBJ1-3 and V is TRBV6-5, with D uncertain. V was trimmed by 6 bases and J by 2 bases, leaving 11 bases between them. The CDR3 has 14 amino acids. Germline CDR1 MNHEY, CDR2 SVGAGI. The CDR3: CASSSHNTGNTIYF. Here the CDR3 DNA reads TGTGCCAGCAGCAGTCACAACACTGGAAACACCATATATTTT.

This chain uses TRBV4-1 with TRBJ2-5; 8 positions match TRBD1. Looked up from germline, CDR1 is MGHRA and CDR2 is YSYEKL. V was pared by 5 bases and J by 1 base, with 9 bases of the junction left unmatched. CDR3 length: 16 residues. The CDR3 protein is CASSSGQGPIQETQYF. In DNA, the CDR3 is TGCGCCAGCAGCTCAGGACAGGGACCCATCCAAGAGACCCAGTACTTC.

This sequence joins TRBV12-3 or TRBV12-4 and TRBJ2-7; tentatively, D is TRBD1 (5 bases). V dropped 6 bases and J dropped 4 bases, with 10 bases sitting between them. The CDR3 runs to 12 residues. The CDR3 sequence: CASSYRLYEQYF. The CDR3 DNA reads as TGTGCCAGCAGCTACAGGTTATACGAGCAGTACTTC.

This clonotype was recorded a few times. This chain joins TRBV18 and TRBJ1-2, with 9 bases that match TRBD1. The CDR3 consists of 13 residues. Germline CDR1 and CDR2: KGHSH and LQKENI. Germline trimming cut 3 bases from V and 11 bases from J; bases unmatched to any gene: 7. The CDR3 DNA is TGTGCCAGCTCACCGGGACAGGGAGAAAAGTACACCTTC. Its translation: CASSPGQGEKYTF.

This sequence joins TRBV25-1 and TRBJ1-1; TRBD1 matches at 7 bases. The germline V gene encodes CDR1 MGHDK and CDR2 SYGVNS. The CDR3 extends over 15 amino acids. V was clipped by 1 base and J by 6 bases; unmatched bases: 8. Here the CDR3 DNA reads TGTGCCAGCAGTGAATCCCCCGACAGGGCCGCTGAAGCTTTCTTT. This sequence encodes CASSESPDRAAEAFF.

The chain uses TRBV6-2 or TRBV6-3 and TRBJ1-2; D gene unclear. The CDR3 covers 14 residues. CDR1 and CDR2 (germline): MNHEY, SVGEGT. V was cut by 5 bases and J by 5 bases, with 15 bases left in between. In DNA, the CDR3 is TGTGCCAGCAGTCGACGGGTTTGGGATTATGGCTACACCTTC. This gives the protein CASSRRVWDYGYTF.

Turning to this clonotype: A far larger clone is just one base off, so this is likely a read error. The chain couples TRBV13 to TRBJ2-3; D gene unclear. The V end was cut by 0 bases, the J end by 7 bases, with 2 bases between. Germline V gene lookup returns CDR1 PRHDT and CDR2 FYEKMQ (reference sequence). This CDR3 is built from 11 residues. The CDR3 spells CASSLGNTQYF. CDR3 nucleotide sequence: TGTGCCAGCAGCTTAGGAAATACGCAGTATTTT.

The chain uses TRBV5-1 and TRBJ2-5, with 8 bases that match TRBD1. The end of the DNA is better explained by TRBJ2-1, so the J call may be wrong. CDR1 is SGHRS and CDR2 is YFSETQ in the germline V gene. The CDR3 loop spans 15 amino acids. CDR3 residues: CASSSSQGAVDEQFF. The CDR3 DNA is TGCGCCAGCAGTTCCTCCCAGGGGGCGGTAGATGAGCAGTTCTTC.

In its sample, this clonotype was seen many times. The CDR3 region is CASSFLQGSQETQYF. The DNA of the CDR3 is TGCGCCAGCAGCTTCTTGCAGGGATCACAAGAGACCCAGTACTTC. The chain has TRBV5-1 and TRBJ2-5; maybe TRBD1 (5 bases). From germline, CDR1 is SGHRS and CDR2 YFSETQ. This CDR3 is built from 15 residues. V dropped 2 bases and J dropped 2 bases, with 13 bases sitting between them. The variable domain in full, with the rest retrieved from reference TRBV5-1 and TRBJ2-5, is KAGVTQTPRYLIKTRGQQVTLSCSPISGHRSVSWYQQTPGQGLQFLFEYFSETQRNKGNFPGRFSGRQFSNSRSEMNVSTLELGDSALYLCASSFLQGSQETQYFGPGTRLLVL.

The chain has TRBV5-5 and TRBJ2-1; 11 bases line up with TRBD2. Looked up from germline, CDR1 is SGHKS and CDR2 is YYEKEE (reference sequence). The CDR3 runs 17 residues. J was trimmed by 4 bases and V by 1 base; bases with no gene match: 7. The CDR3 spells CASSLLAGGPVYNEQFF. The CDR3 region has the DNA TGTGCCAGCAGCTTGCTAGCGGGGGGACCTGTATACAATGAGCAGTTCTTC. The full variable domain, completed using reference TRBV5-5 and TRBJ2-1, is DAGVTQSPTHLIKTRGQQVTLRCSPISGHKSVSWYQQVLGQGPQFIFQYYEKEERGRGNFPDRFSARQFPNYSSELNVNALLLGDSALYLCASSLLAGGPVYNEQFFGPGTRLTVL.

The chain links TRBV21-1 to TRBJ1-6. TRBV21-1 is a pseudogene segment. The CDR3 is made up of 15 amino acids. In DNA, the CDR3 is TGTGCCAGCACCAAGTGTAGGAGGCATAATTCACCCCTCCACTTT. Protein: CASTKCRRHNSPLHF.

The V gene is TRBV6-5, the J gene TRBJ1-2; the D is unclear. This CDR3 has 15 residues. V was trimmed by 4 bases and J by 4 bases, leaving 16 bases between them. Per the germline V gene, CDR1 is MNHEY and CDR2 is SVGAGI. The DNA of the CDR3 is TGTGCCAGCAGTTTACTCGGGGTGGACGCCTATGGCTACACCTTC. Its protein is CASSLLGVDAYGYTF.

This clonotype was counted many times. This sequence joins TRBV15 and TRBJ2-5, with TRBD2 identical over 9 bases. The CDR3 covers 15 residues. Germline CDR1 LNHNV, CDR2 YYDKDF (reference sequence). V shed 8 bases, J shed 5 bases, and the junction held 12 bases outside the gene matches. The CDR3 sequence: CATGLGRGGSETQYF. Here the CDR3 DNA reads TGTGCCACCGGATTGGGGCGGGGGGGCTCTGAGACCCAGTACTTC.

Only a few counts were recorded for this clonotype. This sequence joins TRBV12-3 or TRBV12-4 and TRBJ2-1, with D tentatively TRBD1 or TRBD2 (5 bases each). V was clipped by 6 bases and J by 0 bases, with 9 bases between them. This CDR3 is 14 amino acids long. The CDR3 sequence is CASRTGTSYNEQFF. The CDR3 DNA reads TGTGCCAGCAGGACCGGGACCTCCTACAATGAGCAGTTCTTC.

This clonotype was observed once. The genes are TRBV7-9 and TRBJ1-2, with TRBD1 matching 10 bases. J was trimmed by 8 bases and V by 5 bases; bases with no gene match: 8. Per germline, CDR1 SEHNR and CDR2 FQNEAQ (reference sequence). This CDR3 contains 14 residues. DNA of the CDR3: TGTGCCAGCAGCGAGACAGGGGGCGCATTGGGCTACACCTTC. Translation gives CASSETGGALGYTF.

This clonotype was counted at least ten times. The chain links TRBV11-2 to TRBJ2-7; 10 positions agree with TRBD1. The CDR3 contains 15 residues. CDR1 SGHAT and CDR2 FQNNGV come from the germline V gene. V shed 1 base, J shed 3 bases, and the junction held 3 bases outside the gene matches. The DNA of the CDR3 is TGTGCCAGCAGCTTAGCGGACAGGGGGGACTACGAGCAGTACTTC. Protein product: CASSLADRGDYEQYF. Full variable domain (rest looked up from reference TRBV11-2 and TRBJ2-7): EAGVAQSPRYKIIEKRQSVAFWCNPISGHATLYWYQQILGQGPKLLIQFQNNGVVDDSQLPKDRFSAERLKGVDSTLKIQPAKLEDSAVYLCASSLADRGDYEQYFGPGTRLTVT.

This clonotype has more than one count but fewer than ten. This chain links TRBV10-3 with TRBJ2-5, with TRBD2 identical over 8 bases. V shed 7 bases, J shed 5 bases, and the junction held 3 bases outside the gene matches. Per germline, CDR1 ENHRY and CDR2 SYGVKD. The CDR3 runs 12 residues. The CDR3 reads CAINSGDETQYF. CDR3 coding DNA: TGTGCCATCAATAGCGGGGATGAGACCCAGTACTTC.

The chain recombines TRBV15 with TRBJ2-5; no reliable D call. The J call may not be correct, given that the DNA end is closer to TRBJ2-1. The CDR3 has 11 amino acids. From germline, CDR1 is LNHNV and CDR2 YYDKDF (reference sequence). The CDR3 region is CATSRYDEQFF. The CDR3 DNA reads TGTGCCACCAGCAGGTACGATGAGCAGTTCTTC.

This clonotype was detected a few times. The gene calls are TRBV6-6 and TRBJ2-2, with TRBD1 identical over 10 bases. Germline CDR1 reads MNHNY; CDR2 reads SVGAGI (reference sequence). V gave up 10 bases and J gave up 3 bases; unmatched junction bases: 2. The CDR3 covers 13 residues. CDR3 sequence: CATGQGDTGELFF. The CDR3 DNA sequence: TGTGCCACCGGACAGGGGGACACCGGGGAGCTGTTTTTT.

Only one count was recorded for this clonotype. This chain uses TRBV28 with TRBJ1-1; 10 bases align to TRBD1. Unmatched junction bases numbered 11, after V lost 5 bases and J lost 11 bases. In germline, CDR1 is MDHEN, CDR2 SYDVKM. The CDR3 consists of 14 residues. CDR3 residues: CASSADRGQGDAFF. Here the CDR3 DNA reads TGTGCCAGCAGTGCCGACAGGGGGCAAGGGGATGCTTTCTTT.